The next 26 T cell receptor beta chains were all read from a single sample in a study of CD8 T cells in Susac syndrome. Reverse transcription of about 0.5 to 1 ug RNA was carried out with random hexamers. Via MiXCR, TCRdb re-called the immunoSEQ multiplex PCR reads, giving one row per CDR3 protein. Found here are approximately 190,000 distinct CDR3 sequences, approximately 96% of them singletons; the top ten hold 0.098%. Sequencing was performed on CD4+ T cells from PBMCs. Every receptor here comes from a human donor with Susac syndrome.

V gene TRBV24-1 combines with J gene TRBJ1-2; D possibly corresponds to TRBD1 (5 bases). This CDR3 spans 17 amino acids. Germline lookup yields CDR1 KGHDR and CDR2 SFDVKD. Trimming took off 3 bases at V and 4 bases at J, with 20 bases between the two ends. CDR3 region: CATSDSRVAGGPYGYTF. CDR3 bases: TGTGCCACCAGTGATAGCAGAGTAGCGGGGGGACCCTATGGCTACACCTTC.

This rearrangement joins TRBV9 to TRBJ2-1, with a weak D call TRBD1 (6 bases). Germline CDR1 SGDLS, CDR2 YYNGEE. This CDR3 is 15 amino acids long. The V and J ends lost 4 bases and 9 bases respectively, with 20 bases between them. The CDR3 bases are TGTGCCAGCAGCATCCAATCCGTGACAGGTGTTGAGCAGTTCTTC. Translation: CASSIQSVTGVEQFF.

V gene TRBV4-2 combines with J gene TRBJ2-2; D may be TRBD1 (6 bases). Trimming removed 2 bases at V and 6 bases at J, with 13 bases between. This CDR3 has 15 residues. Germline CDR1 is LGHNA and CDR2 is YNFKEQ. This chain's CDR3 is CASSQRTGYPGELFF. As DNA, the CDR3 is TGTGCCAGCAGCCAACGCACAGGGTATCCCGGGGAGCTGTTTTTT.

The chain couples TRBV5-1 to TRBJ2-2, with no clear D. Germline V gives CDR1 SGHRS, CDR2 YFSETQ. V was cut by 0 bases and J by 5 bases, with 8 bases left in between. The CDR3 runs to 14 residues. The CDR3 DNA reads TGCGCCAGCAGCTTGGATTGGGGAACCGGGGAGCTGTTTTTT. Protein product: CASSLDWGTGELFF.

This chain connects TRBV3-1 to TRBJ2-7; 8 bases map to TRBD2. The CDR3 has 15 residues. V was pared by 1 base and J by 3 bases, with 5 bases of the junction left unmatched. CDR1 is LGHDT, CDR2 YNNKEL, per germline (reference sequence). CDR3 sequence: CASSQALAAIYEQYF. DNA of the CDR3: TGTGCCAGCAGCCAAGCACTAGCGGCGATCTACGAGCAGTACTTC.

DNA for the CDR3: TGCGCCAGCAGAGTGACTAGCGGCCCGACCGGGGAGCTGTTTTTT. This gives the protein CASRVTSGPTGELFF. The chain employs TRBV5-1 and TRBJ2-2; TRBD2 aligns across 9 bases. V dropped 5 bases and J dropped 5; count of bases not matched to a gene: 7. The germline gives CDR1 SGHRS, CDR2 YFSETQ. The CDR3 contains 15 residues. Together with reference TRBV5-1 and TRBJ2-2, the CDR3 gives the full variable domain: KAGVTQTPRYLIKTRGQQVTLSCSPISGHRSVSWYQQTPGQGLQFLFEYFSETQRNKGNFPGRFSGRQFSNSRSEMNVSTLELGDSALYLCASRVTSGPTGELFFGEGSRLTVL.

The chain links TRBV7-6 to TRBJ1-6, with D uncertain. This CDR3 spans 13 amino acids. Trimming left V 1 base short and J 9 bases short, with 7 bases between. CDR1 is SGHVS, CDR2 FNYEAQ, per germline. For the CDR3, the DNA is TGTGCCAGCAGCTTAGACACCAGTTCACCCCTCCACTTT. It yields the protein CASSLDTSSPLHF.

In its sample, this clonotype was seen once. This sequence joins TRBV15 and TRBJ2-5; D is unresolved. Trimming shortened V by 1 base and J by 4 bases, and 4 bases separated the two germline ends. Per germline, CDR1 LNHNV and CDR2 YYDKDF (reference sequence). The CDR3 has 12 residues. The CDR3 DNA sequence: TGTGCCACCAGCAGAGGGCTAGAGACCCAGTACTTC. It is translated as CATSRGLETQYF.

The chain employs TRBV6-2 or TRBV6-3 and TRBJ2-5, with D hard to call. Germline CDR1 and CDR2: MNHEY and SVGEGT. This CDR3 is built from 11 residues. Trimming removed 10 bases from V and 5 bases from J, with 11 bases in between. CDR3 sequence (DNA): TGTGCCACCAAGAAGCTTGAGACCCAGTACTTC. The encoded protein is CATKKLETQYF.

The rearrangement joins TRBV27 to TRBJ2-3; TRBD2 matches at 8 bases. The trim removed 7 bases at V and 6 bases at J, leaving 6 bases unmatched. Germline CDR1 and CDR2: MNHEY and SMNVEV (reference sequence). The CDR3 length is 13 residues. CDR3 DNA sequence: TGTGCCAGCACCGAGCGGGAGACGGATACGCAGTATTTT. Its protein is CASTERETDTQYF.

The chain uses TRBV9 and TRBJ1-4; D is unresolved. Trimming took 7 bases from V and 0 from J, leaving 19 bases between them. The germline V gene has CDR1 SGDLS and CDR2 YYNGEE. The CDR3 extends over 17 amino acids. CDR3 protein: CASARLGGIATNEKLFF. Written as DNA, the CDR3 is TGTGCCAGCGCCCGACTGGGAGGTATAGCAACTAATGAAAAACTGTTTTTT.

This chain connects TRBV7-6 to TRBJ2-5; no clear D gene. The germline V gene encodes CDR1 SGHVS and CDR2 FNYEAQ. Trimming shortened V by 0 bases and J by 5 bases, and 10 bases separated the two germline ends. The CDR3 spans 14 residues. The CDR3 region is CASSLAPGFETQYF. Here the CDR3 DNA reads TGTGCCAGCAGCTTAGCCCCGGGTTTTGAGACCCAGTACTTC.

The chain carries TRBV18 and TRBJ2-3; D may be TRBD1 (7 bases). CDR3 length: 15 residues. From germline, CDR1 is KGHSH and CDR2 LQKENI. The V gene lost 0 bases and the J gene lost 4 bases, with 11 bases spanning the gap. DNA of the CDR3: TGTGCCAGCTCACCACCGGTCAGGGGGGCAGATACGCAGTATTTT. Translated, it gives CASSPPVRGADTQYF. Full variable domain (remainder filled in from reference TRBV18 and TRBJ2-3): NAGVMQNPRHLVRRRGQEARLRCSPMKGHSHVYWYRQLPEEGLKFMVYLQKENIIDESGMPKERFSAEFPKEGPSILRIQQVVRGDSAAYFCASSPPVRGADTQYFGPGTRLTVL.

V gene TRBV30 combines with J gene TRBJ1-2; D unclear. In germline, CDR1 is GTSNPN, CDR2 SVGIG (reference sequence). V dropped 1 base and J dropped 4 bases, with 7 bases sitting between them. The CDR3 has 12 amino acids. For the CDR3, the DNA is TGTGCCTGGAGTGGGACTTTCTATGGCTACACCTTC. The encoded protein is CAWSGTFYGYTF.

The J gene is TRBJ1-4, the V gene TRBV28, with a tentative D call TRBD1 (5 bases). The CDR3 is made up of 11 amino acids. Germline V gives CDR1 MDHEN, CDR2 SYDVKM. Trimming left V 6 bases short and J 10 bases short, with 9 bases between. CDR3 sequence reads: CASRGTAKLFF. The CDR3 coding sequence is TGTGCCAGCAGAGGGACCGCAAAACTGTTTTTT.

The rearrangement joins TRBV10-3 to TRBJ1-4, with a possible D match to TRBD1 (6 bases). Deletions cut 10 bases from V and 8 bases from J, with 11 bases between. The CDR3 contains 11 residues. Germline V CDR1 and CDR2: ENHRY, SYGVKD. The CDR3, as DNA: TGTGCCACCGCGGGGGGCGAAAAACTGTTTTTT. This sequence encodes CATAGGEKLFF.

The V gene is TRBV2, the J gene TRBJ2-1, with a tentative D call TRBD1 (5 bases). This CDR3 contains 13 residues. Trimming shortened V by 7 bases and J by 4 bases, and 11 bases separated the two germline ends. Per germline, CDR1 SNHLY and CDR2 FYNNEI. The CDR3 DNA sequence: TGTGCCAGCACCCCGACAGAATACAATGAGCAGTTCTTC. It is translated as CASTPTEYNEQFF.

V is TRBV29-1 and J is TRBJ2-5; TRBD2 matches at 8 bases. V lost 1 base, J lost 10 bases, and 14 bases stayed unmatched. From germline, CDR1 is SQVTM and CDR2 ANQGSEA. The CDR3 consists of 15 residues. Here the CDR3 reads CSVEVGGLGGGNQYF. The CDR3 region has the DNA TGCAGCGTTGAAGTCGGGGGACTAGGGGGTGGGAACCAGTACTTC.

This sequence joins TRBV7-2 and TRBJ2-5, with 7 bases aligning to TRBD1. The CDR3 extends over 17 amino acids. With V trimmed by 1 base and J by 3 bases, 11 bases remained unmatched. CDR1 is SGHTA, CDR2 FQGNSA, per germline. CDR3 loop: CASSLGVRAGGEETQYF. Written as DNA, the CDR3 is TGTGCCAGCAGCTTAGGGGTGAGGGCAGGGGGTGAAGAGACCCAGTACTTC.

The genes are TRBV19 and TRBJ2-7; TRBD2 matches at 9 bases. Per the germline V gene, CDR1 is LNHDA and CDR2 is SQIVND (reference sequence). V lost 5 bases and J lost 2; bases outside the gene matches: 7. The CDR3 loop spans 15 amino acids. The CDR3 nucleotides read TGTGCCAGTAGTGTTCTAGCGGGGAGTACCTACGAGCAGTACTTC. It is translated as CASSVLAGSTYEQYF. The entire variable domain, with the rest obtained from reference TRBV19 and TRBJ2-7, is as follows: DGGITQSPKYLFRKEGQNVTLSCEQNLNHDAMYWYRQDPGQGLRLIYYSQIVNDFQKGDIAEGYSVSREKKESFPLTVTSAQKNPTAFYLCASSVLAGSTYEQYFGPGTRLTVT.

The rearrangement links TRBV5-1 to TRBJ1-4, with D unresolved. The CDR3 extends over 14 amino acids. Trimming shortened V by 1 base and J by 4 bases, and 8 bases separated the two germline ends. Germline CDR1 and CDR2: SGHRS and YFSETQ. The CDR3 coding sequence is TGCGCCAGCAGCTTGTGGCAGGATAATGAAAAACTGTTTTTT. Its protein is CASSLWQDNEKLFF. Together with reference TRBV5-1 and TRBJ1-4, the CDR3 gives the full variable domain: KAGVTQTPRYLIKTRGQQVTLSCSPISGHRSVSWYQQTPGQGLQFLFEYFSETQRNKGNFPGRFSGRQFSNSRSEMNVSTLELGDSALYLCASSLWQDNEKLFFGSGTQLSVL.

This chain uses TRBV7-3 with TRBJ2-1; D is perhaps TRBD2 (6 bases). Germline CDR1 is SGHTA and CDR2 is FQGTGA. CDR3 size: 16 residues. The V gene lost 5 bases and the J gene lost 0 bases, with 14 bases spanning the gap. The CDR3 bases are TGTGCCAGCAGCCTAGCGTCCGGCGGCTCCTACAATGAGCAGTTCTTC. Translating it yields CASSLASGGSYNEQFF.

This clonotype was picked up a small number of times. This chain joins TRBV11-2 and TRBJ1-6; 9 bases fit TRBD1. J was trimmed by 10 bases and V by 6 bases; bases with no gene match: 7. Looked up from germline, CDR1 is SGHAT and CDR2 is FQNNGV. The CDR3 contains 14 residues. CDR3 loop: CASSPETGGSPLHF. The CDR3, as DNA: TGTGCCAGCAGTCCCGAGACAGGGGGATCACCCCTCCACTTT.

The CDR3 DNA reads TGTGCCAGCAGTATGGGGGGACGTGAAAAACTGTTTTTT. Its translation is CASSMGGREKLFF. The chain recombines TRBV12-3 or TRBV12-4 with TRBJ1-4; tentative D call: TRBD1 (5 bases). With 5 bases removed from V and 7 bases from J, the gap between germline ends came to 11 bases. The CDR3 extends over 13 amino acids.

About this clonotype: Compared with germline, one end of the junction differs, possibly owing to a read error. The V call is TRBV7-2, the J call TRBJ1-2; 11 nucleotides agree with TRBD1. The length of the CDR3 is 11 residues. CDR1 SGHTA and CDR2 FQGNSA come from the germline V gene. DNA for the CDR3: TGTGCCAGCAGCCGGGACAGGGGGACACACTTC. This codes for CASSRDRGTHF.

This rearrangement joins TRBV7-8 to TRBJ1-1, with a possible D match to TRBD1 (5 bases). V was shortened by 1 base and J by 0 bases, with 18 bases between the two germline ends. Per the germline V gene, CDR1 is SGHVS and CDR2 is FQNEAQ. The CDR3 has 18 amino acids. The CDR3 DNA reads TGTGCCAGCAGCTTAGTTCCAGACGGGGCCCGCATGAACACTGAAGCTTTCTTT. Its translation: CASSLVPDGARMNTEAFF. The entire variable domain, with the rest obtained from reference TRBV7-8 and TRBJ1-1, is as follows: GAGVSQSPRYKVAKRGQDVALRCDPISGHVSLFWYQQALGQGPEFLTYFQNEAQLDKSGLPSDRFFAERPEGSVSTLKIQRTQQEDSAVYLCASSLVPDGARMNTEAFFGQGTRLTVV.